These T cell receptor beta chains were read from a single sample in a study of blood T cell repertoires in COVID-19. The assay was immunoSEQ multiplex PCR, and TCRdb's table has in-frame clones only and misses some. This sample has approximately 320,000 clones; 70% to 90% occur once, and the top ten carry roughly 7%. The sample was peripheral blood. The receptors here all came from a human donor in a cohort sampled during active COVID-19. The CDR3 runs from the conserved cysteine through the conserved F or W. A D gene is named only where the DNA matches it firmly. Only some rows state a clone size, as once, few, many or a class for expanded clones.

j_gene: TRBJ1-5
abundance: .
v_gene: TRBV7-8
d_gene: .
CDR3aa: CASRDNNQPQHF
CDR3nt: TGTGCCAGCAGGGACAACAATCAGCCCCAGCATTTT

j_gene: TRBJ1-5
abundance: .
v_gene: TRBV30
d_gene: TRBD1
CDR3aa: CAWSALQGATQPQHF
CDR3nt: TGTGCCTGGAGTGCCCTCCAGGGGGCTACTCAGCCCCAGCATTTT

j_gene: TRBJ2-5
abundance: .
v_gene: TRBV24-1
d_gene: .
CDR3aa: CATSSSAYQETQYF
CDR3nt: TGTGCCACCAGTTCATCAGCGTACCAAGAGACCCAGTACTTC

j_gene: TRBJ2-3
abundance: .
v_gene: TRBV15
d_gene: .
CDR3aa: CATSRVGGTTDTQYF
CDR3nt: TGTGCCACCAGCAGAGTAGGAGGGACCACAGATACGCAGTATTTT

j_gene: TRBJ1-3
abundance: .
v_gene: TRBV14
d_gene: .
CDR3aa: CASSHEGNTIYF
CDR3nt: TGTGCCAGCAGCCATGAGGGAAACACCATATATTTT

j_gene: TRBJ2-2
abundance: .
v_gene: TRBV10-3
d_gene: TRBD1
CDR3aa: CAISEWTGNTGELFF
CDR3nt: TGTGCCATCAGTGAGTGGACAGGGAACACCGGGGAGCTGTTTTTT

j_gene: TRBJ2-7
abundance: .
v_gene: TRBV5-8
d_gene: TRBD2
CDR3aa: CASSSGEALGEQYF
CDR3nt: TGTGCCAGCAGTAGCGGGGAAGCGTTGGGCGAGCAGTACTTC

j_gene: TRBJ1-2
abundance: .
v_gene: TRBV11-2
d_gene: .
CDR3aa: CASSPQPGIPASF
CDR3nt: TGTGCCAGCAGCCCCCAGCCCGGGATCCCCGCCTCCTTC

j_gene: TRBJ2-7
abundance: few
v_gene: TRBV24-1
d_gene: TRBD1
CDR3aa: CATSDKRDRSSYEQYF
CDR3nt: TGTGCCACCAGTGATAAGAGGGACAGGTCCTCCTACGAGCAGTACTTC

j_gene: TRBJ1-3
abundance: .
v_gene: TRBV28
d_gene: .
CDR3aa: CASSTGTQTSRPF
CDR3nt: TGTGCCAGCAGTACCGGGACACAAACTTCCCGACCCTTT

j_gene: TRBJ1-1
abundance: .
v_gene: TRBV18
d_gene: .
CDR3aa: CASSPMANRGKTDEAFF
CDR3nt: TGTGCCAGCTCACCGATGGCGAACCGGGGTAAAACAGATGAAGCTTTCTTT

j_gene: TRBJ1-1
abundance: .
v_gene: TRBV7-3
d_gene: .
CDR3aa: CASSPPGGVGKAFF
CDR3nt: TGTGCCAGCAGCCCCCCAGGAGGGGTGGGTAAAGCTTTCTTT

j_gene: TRBJ1-1
abundance: .
v_gene: TRBV28
d_gene: .
CDR3aa: CASSPPRDTEAFF
CDR3nt: TGTGCCAGCAGTCCACCCAGGGACACTGAAGCTTTCTTT

j_gene: TRBJ2-7
abundance: .
v_gene: TRBV9
d_gene: .
CDR3aa: CASSPQGTIAYEQYF
CDR3nt: TGTGCCAGCAGCCCCCAGGGGACAATAGCCTACGAGCAGTACTTC

j_gene: TRBJ2-1
abundance: once
v_gene: TRBV14
d_gene: .
CDR3aa: CASSPTRLTNEQFF
CDR3nt: TGTGCCAGCAGCCCGACGCGGCTGACCAATGAGCAGTTCTTC

j_gene: TRBJ2-7
abundance: .
v_gene: TRBV3-1/TRBV3-2
d_gene: .
CDR3aa: CASSPRQATKQYF
CDR3nt: TGTGCCAGCAGCCCGAGACAGGCTACGAAGCAGTACTTC

j_gene: TRBJ1-1
abundance: .
v_gene: TRBV12-5
d_gene: .
CDR3aa: CASGNRNTEAFF
CDR3nt: TGTGCTAGTGGTAACAGGAACACTGAAGCTTTCTTT

j_gene: TRBJ1-3
abundance: .
v_gene: TRBV5-4
d_gene: TRBD1
CDR3aa: CASSLGGQGARSGNTIYF
CDR3nt: TGTGCCAGCAGCTTGGGCGGACAGGGGGCGCGATCTGGAAACACCATATATTTT

j_gene: TRBJ2-1
abundance: .
v_gene: TRBV3-1/TRBV3-2
d_gene: TRBD2
CDR3aa: CASRLAGGNNEQFF
CDR3nt: TGTGCCAGCAGACTAGCGGGGGGAAATAATGAGCAGTTCTTC

j_gene: TRBJ1-1
abundance: .
v_gene: TRBV12-3/TRBV12-4
d_gene: .
CDR3aa: CASNSGRGTEAFF
CDR3nt: TGTGCCAGCAACTCAGGGAGGGGCACTGAAGCTTTCTTT

j_gene: TRBJ1-4
abundance: .
v_gene: TRBV10-3
d_gene: .
CDR3aa: CAISESRPRNEKLFF
CDR3nt: TGTGCCATCAGTGAGTCGAGGCCGAGGAATGAAAAACTGTTTTTT

j_gene: TRBJ2-2
abundance: .
v_gene: TRBV7-3
d_gene: TRBD2
CDR3aa: CASSVTAGARTGELFF
CDR3nt: TGTGCCAGCAGCGTTACAGCGGGGGCCCGCACCGGGGAGCTGTTTTTT

j_gene: TRBJ1-2
abundance: once
v_gene: TRBV7-9
d_gene: TRBD1
CDR3aa: CASSSLGQGGGYTF
CDR3nt: TGTGCCAGCAGCTCGCTGGGACAGGGAGGCGGCTACACCTTC

j_gene: TRBJ2-7
abundance: .
v_gene: TRBV29-1
d_gene: TRBD2
CDR3aa: CSGLAGGTYEQYF
CDR3nt: TGCAGCGGTCTAGCGGGGGGCACCTACGAGCAGTACTTC

j_gene: TRBJ2-7
abundance: .
v_gene: TRBV30
d_gene: .
CDR3aa: CAWSPPDLTYEQYF
CDR3nt: TGTGCCTGGAGTCCCCCAGACTTGACCTACGAGCAGTACTTC

j_gene: TRBJ1-1
abundance: .
v_gene: TRBV7-9
d_gene: .
CDR3aa: CASSLFTGDTEAFF
CDR3nt: TGTGCCAGCAGCTTATTCACAGGAGACACTGAAGCTTTCTTT

j_gene: TRBJ1-1
abundance: .
v_gene: TRBV6-6
d_gene: .
CDR3aa: CASSYDSPGGTTEAFF
CDR3nt: TGTGCCAGCAGTTACGACAGTCCGGGAGGGACCACTGAAGCTTTCTTT

j_gene: TRBJ2-7
abundance: .
v_gene: TRBV18
d_gene: TRBD2
CDR3aa: CASSLVGTIAGEQYF
CDR3nt: TGTGCCAGCTCATTAGTCGGGACTATTGCTGGGGAGCAGTACTTC

j_gene: TRBJ1-5
abundance: few
v_gene: TRBV10-3
d_gene: TRBD1
CDR3aa: CAIRADRHQPQHF
CDR3nt: TGTGCCATCAGGGCGGACAGGCATCAGCCCCAGCATTTT

j_gene: TRBJ2-5
abundance: .
v_gene: TRBV24-1
d_gene: TRBD1
CDR3aa: CATSRTGIETQYF
CDR3nt: TGTGCCACCTCCAGGACAGGGATAGAGACCCAGTACTTC

j_gene: TRBJ1-5
abundance: .
v_gene: TRBV10-2
d_gene: .
CDR3aa: CASNGQLNQPQHF
CDR3nt: TGCGCCAGTAACGGACAGCTCAATCAGCCCCAGCATTTT

j_gene: TRBJ1-5
abundance: .
v_gene: TRBV7-2
d_gene: TRBD1
CDR3aa: CASSSNRGGSNQPQHF
CDR3nt: TGTGCCAGCAGCTCGAACAGGGGAGGTAGCAATCAGCCCCAGCATTTT

j_gene: TRBJ2-3
abundance: .
v_gene: TRBV7-3
d_gene: .
CDR3aa: CASSLEGTSTDTQYF
CDR3nt: TGTGCCAGCAGCTTGGAGGGAACTAGCACAGATACGCAGTATTTT

j_gene: TRBJ2-2
abundance: .
v_gene: TRBV4-1
d_gene: TRBD2
CDR3aa: CASSRPGLESGELFF
CDR3nt: TGCGCCAGCAGCCGACCGGGACTAGAATCCGGGGAGCTGTTTTTT

j_gene: TRBJ2-4
abundance: once
v_gene: TRBV4-2
d_gene: TRBD1
CDR3aa: CASSLVQGQAKNIQYF
CDR3nt: TGTGCCAGCAGCCTCGTACAGGGGCAGGCCAAAAACATTCAGTACTTC

j_gene: TRBJ2-3
abundance: .
v_gene: TRBV5-4
d_gene: TRBD1
CDR3aa: CASSTGTGDYF
CDR3nt: TGTGCCAGCAGCACCGGGACAGGGGACTATTTT

j_gene: TRBJ1-2
abundance: .
v_gene: TRBV7-3
d_gene: TRBD1
CDR3aa: CASSSTGGEYGYTF
CDR3nt: TGTGCCAGCAGCTCAACAGGGGGCGAATATGGCTACACCTTC

j_gene: TRBJ1-3
abundance: .
v_gene: TRBV5-1
d_gene: .
CDR3aa: CASSLVGELAGNTIYF
CDR3nt: TGCGCCAGCAGCTTGGTCGGGGAGTTGGCTGGAAACACCATATATTTT

j_gene: TRBJ1-3
abundance: .
v_gene: TRBV6-2/TRBV6-3
d_gene: .
CDR3aa: CASSYGGPGNTIYF
CDR3nt: TGTGCCAGCAGTTATGGGGGCCCTGGAAACACCATATATTTT

j_gene: TRBJ2-2
abundance: few
v_gene: TRBV2
d_gene: .
CDR3aa: CASSTSSNTGELFF
CDR3nt: TGTGCCAGCAGTACTAGCAGTAACACCGGGGAGCTGTTTTTT

j_gene: TRBJ1-1
abundance: .
v_gene: TRBV5-1
d_gene: TRBD1
CDR3aa: CASSWDRNTEAFF
CDR3nt: TGCGCCAGCAGCTGGGACAGAAACACTGAAGCTTTCTTT

j_gene: TRBJ2-2
abundance: .
v_gene: TRBV11-3
d_gene: .
CDR3aa: CASSLEGPNTGELFF
CDR3nt: TGTGCCAGCAGCTTGGAGGGTCCGAACACCGGGGAGCTGTTTTTT

j_gene: TRBJ1-3
abundance: many
v_gene: TRBV23-1
d_gene: TRBD1
CDR3aa: CASTRNRGPGNTIYF
CDR3nt: TGCGCCAGCACTAGAAACAGGGGGCCTGGAAACACCATATATTTT

j_gene: TRBJ1-2
abundance: .
v_gene: TRBV30
d_gene: TRBD1
CDR3aa: CAWSTGTGRNVGGYTF
CDR3nt: TGTGCCTGGAGCACCGGGACAGGGAGGAACGTAGGTGGCTACACCTTC

j_gene: TRBJ2-7
abundance: .
v_gene: TRBV9
d_gene: TRBD2
CDR3aa: CASSLGLAGGYEQYF
CDR3nt: TGTGCCAGCAGCCTGGGACTAGCGGGGGGCTACGAGCAGTACTTC

j_gene: TRBJ2-7
abundance: .
v_gene: TRBV3-1/TRBV3-2
d_gene: .
CDR3aa: CASSPGPTEQYF
CDR3nt: TGTGCCAGCAGCCCTGGGCCCACCGAGCAGTACTTC

j_gene: TRBJ2-2
abundance: .
v_gene: TRBV6-5
d_gene: .
CDR3aa: CATILLSTGELFF
CDR3nt: TGTGCCACCATACTCTTATCCACCGGGGAGCTGTTTTTT

j_gene: TRBJ2-7
abundance: once
v_gene: TRBV6-5
d_gene: .
CDR3aa: CASSYSPGTSAYEQYF
CDR3nt: TGTGCCAGCAGTTATTCCCCCGGGACTTCAGCCTACGAGCAGTACTTC

j_gene: TRBJ1-2
abundance: .
v_gene: TRBV11-2
d_gene: TRBD1
CDR3aa: CASSSGTVYGYTF
CDR3nt: TGTGCCAGCAGCTCCGGGACAGTGTATGGCTACACCTTC

j_gene: TRBJ1-4
abundance: .
v_gene: TRBV25-1
d_gene: .
CDR3aa: CASSVVQEAPHNEKLFF
CDR3nt: TGTGCCAGCAGTGTAGTGCAGGAAGCACCCCACAATGAAAAACTGTTTTTT

j_gene: TRBJ1-2
abundance: .
v_gene: TRBV7-8
d_gene: .
CDR3aa: CASSLAVGGDYGYTF
CDR3nt: TGTGCCAGCAGCTTAGCGGTAGGGGGAGACTATGGCTACACCTTC

j_gene: TRBJ1-5
abundance: .
v_gene: TRBV5-8
d_gene: TRBD1
CDR3aa: CASSSGQALSNQPQHF
CDR3nt: TGTGCCAGCAGCTCGGGACAGGCTCTTAGCAATCAGCCCCAGCATTTT

j_gene: TRBJ1-2
abundance: once
v_gene: TRBV9
d_gene: .
CDR3aa: CASRGGRYGYTF
CDR3nt: TGTGCCAGCAGGGGGGGACGGTATGGCTACACCTTC

j_gene: TRBJ1-5
abundance: .
v_gene: TRBV5-1
d_gene: TRBD1
CDR3aa: CASSLWTGDLQHF
CDR3nt: TGCGCCAGCAGCTTGTGGACAGGGGATCTCCAGCATTTT

j_gene: TRBJ2-2
abundance: once
v_gene: TRBV7-9
d_gene: TRBD2
CDR3aa: CASSQTSGGTNTGELFF
CDR3nt: TGTGCCAGCAGCCAGACTAGCGGGGGGACGAACACCGGGGAGCTGTTTTTT